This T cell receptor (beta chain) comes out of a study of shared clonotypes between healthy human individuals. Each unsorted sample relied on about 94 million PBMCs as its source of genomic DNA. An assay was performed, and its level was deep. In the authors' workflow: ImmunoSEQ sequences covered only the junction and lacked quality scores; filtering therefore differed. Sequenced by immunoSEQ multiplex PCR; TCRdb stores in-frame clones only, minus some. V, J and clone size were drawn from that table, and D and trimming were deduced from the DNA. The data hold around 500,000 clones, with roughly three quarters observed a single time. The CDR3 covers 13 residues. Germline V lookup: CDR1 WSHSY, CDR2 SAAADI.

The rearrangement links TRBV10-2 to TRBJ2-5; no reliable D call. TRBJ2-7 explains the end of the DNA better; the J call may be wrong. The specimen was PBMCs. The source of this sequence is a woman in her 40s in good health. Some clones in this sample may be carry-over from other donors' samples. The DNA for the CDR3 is TGCGCCAGCAGTGAGTGGAAAACCTACGAGCAGTACTTC. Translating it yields CASSEWKTYEQYF.